Detailed here is one T cell receptor beta chain. This record belongs to a study of blood T cell repertoires in COVID-19. Turning to the study itself: Sites across the United States, Italy and Spain contributed samples from acute and convalescent COVID-19. The cDNA or gDNA used as material had been derived from T cells, B-cell-depleted T cells, or PBMCs.

In the authors' workflow: It was from reference gene primer amplification that nucleated cell counts were estimated. Data came from immunoSEQ multiplex PCR; TCRdb stores just in-frame clones and leaves some out. The D gene and trimming were derived from the DNA, and the V and J assignments and clone size from that table. The repertoire holds some 100,000 clones, with around four fifths as singletons. This sequence originates from a man between 50 and 59 years old with active or convalescent COVID-19. Sequenced input: peripheral blood.

CDR3 amino acids: CASSRSRLAGETQYF. DNA of the CDR3: TGTGCCAGCAGCCGGTCGAGACTAGCGGGAGAGACCCAGTACTTC. The chain employs TRBV14 and TRBJ2-5, with 10 bases matching TRBD2. The CDR3 runs 15 residues. Germline V gives CDR1 SGHDN, CDR2 FVKESK. V trimming: 4 bases; J trimming: 4 bases; junction bases outside the gene matches: 6.